This paragraph reports one TCR beta chain. Using immunoSEQ multiplex PCR, the repertoire was profiled, and TCRdb retains in-frame clones only, with some absent. The sample lists roughly 90,000 clones, around 87% occurring once. V was shortened by 5 bases and J by 3 bases, with 17 bases between the two germline ends. CDR3 length equals 15 residues. CDR1 and CDR2 (germline): SGHTA, FQGNSA. The data are from a study of blood T cell repertoires in COVID-19. The origin of this receptor is a human donor in a cohort sampled during active COVID-19. The chain is built from TRBV7-2 and TRBJ2-7, with D tentatively TRBD1 (6 bases). Specimen: peripheral blood. The CDR3 sequence is CASSVSRDNLYEQYF. The CDR3 bases are TGTGCCAGCAGCGTTTCCCGGGACAACCTCTACGAGCAGTACTTC.